This T cell receptor (delta chain) was documented in a study of Vδ1+ human thymocytes. The study, taken as a whole, reports: The authors advised highly purified populations and single-cell validation. Highly polyclonal TRG and TRD repertoires with Gaussian CDR3 length distributions appeared in thymus. Thymic delta-chain repertoires held roughly 18% Vdelta2 sequences and few Vdelta3, despite high sort purity.

Comments on this clone: Its antigen is as yet unknown.

The template was reverse-transcribed extracted RNA. Pooled V-gene forward primers with one constant-region reverse primer generated the CDR3 amplicons by multiplex PCR. TCRdb reran clone calling via CATT on the multiplex PCR reads. The table lists roughly 50,000 delta-chain clones, approximately 15% of them singletons. Thymocytes were sorted as CD3+ TCRVdelta1+ TCRVdelta2- after alphabeta T cell depletion. Vdelta1+ thymocyte sorts reached between 98% and 99.6% purity. The length of the CDR3 is 17 residues. The V gene lost 0 bases and the J gene lost 0 bases, with 14 bases spanning the gap. Germline V gene lookup returns CDR1 TSWWSYY and CDR2 QGS.

The clonotype comes from a boy under three years old who had congenital heart surgery. This chain links TRDV1 with TRDJ1; D perhaps matches TRDD3 (6 bases). The sequencing sample was made of Vdelta1+ gamma-delta thymocytes from the thymus. The subset here: FACS-sorted CD3+ TCRalphabeta- TCRVdelta1+ TCRVdelta2- thymocytes. For the CDR3, the DNA is TGTGCTCTTGGGGAACTTATGTGGGGGTTCTACACCGATAAACTCATCTTT. Translation gives CALGELMWGFYTDKLIF.